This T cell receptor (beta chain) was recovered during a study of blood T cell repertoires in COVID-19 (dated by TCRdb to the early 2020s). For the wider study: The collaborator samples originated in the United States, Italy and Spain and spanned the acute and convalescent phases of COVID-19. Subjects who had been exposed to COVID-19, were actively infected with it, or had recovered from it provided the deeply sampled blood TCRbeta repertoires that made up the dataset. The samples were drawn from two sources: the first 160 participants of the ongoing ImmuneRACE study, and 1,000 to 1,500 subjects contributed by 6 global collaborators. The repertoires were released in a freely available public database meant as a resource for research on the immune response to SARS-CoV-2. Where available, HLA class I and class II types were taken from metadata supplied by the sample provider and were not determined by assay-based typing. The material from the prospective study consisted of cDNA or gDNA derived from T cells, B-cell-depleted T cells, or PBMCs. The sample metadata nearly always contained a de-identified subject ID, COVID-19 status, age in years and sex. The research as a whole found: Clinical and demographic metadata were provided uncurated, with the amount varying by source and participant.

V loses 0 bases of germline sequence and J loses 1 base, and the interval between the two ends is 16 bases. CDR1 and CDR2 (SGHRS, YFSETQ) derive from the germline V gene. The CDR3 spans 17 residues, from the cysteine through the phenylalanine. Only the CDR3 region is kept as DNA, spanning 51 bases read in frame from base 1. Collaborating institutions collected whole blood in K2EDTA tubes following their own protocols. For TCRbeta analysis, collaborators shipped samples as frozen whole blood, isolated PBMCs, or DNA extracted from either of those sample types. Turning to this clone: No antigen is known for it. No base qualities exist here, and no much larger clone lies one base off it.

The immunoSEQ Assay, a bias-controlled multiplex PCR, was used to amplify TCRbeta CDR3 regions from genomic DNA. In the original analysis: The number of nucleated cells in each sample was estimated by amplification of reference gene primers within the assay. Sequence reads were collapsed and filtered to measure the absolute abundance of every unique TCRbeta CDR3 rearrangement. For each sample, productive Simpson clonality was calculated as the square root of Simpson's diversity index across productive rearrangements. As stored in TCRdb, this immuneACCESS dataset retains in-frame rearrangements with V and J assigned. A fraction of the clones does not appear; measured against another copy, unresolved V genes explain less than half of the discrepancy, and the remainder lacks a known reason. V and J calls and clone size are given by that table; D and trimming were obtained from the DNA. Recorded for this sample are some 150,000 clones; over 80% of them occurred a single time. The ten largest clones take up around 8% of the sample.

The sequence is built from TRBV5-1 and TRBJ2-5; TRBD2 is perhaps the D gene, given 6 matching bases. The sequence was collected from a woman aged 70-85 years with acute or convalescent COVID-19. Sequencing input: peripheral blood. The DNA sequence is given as TGCGCCAGCAGCTTGGAAGGGATAGCGGTAACCCAAGAGACCCAGTACTTC. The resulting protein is CASSLEGIAVTQETQYF.